This entry concerns a single TCR beta chain. PCR primers comprised 60 Vbeta and 13 Jbeta primers. Libraries were prepared by immunoSEQ multiplex PCR; TCRdb keeps only in-frame clonotypes and omits some of them. Of about 98,000 clones listed, approximately 72% were seen once; the top ten hold approximately 11%. This sample was taken from a study of cytomegalovirus exposure and HLA in healthy donors. Per the germline V gene, CDR1 is MGHRA and CDR2 is YSYEKL. The CDR3 runs to 16 residues. The ends were cut back, 4 bases at V and 5 bases at J, with 20 bases in the middle. The V and J genes are TRBV4-1 and TRBJ2-5; maybe TRBD2 (5 bases). The clonotype was recovered from a man aged 18 to 29 in good health and CMV-seropositive. Sample: PBMCs. The CDR3 sequence is CASSLPTGREGETQYF. The CDR3 DNA reads as TGCGCCAGCAGCCTCCCGACGGGCCGGGAAGGGGAGACCCAGTACTTC.